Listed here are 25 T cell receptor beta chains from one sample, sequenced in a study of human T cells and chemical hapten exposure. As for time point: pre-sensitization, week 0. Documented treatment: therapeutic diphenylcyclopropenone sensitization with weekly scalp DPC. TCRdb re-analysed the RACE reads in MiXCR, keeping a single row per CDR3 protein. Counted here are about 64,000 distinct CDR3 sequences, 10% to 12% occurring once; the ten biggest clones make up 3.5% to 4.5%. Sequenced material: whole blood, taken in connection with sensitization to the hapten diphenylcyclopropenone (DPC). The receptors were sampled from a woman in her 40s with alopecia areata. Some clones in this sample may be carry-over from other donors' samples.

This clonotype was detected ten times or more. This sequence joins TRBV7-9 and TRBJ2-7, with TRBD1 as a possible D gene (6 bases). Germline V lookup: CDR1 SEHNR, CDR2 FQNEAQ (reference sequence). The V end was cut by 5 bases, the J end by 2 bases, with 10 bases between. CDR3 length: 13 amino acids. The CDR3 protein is CASSIRQAYEQYF. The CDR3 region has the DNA TGTGCCAGCAGCATCCGACAGGCCTACGAGCAGTACTTC.

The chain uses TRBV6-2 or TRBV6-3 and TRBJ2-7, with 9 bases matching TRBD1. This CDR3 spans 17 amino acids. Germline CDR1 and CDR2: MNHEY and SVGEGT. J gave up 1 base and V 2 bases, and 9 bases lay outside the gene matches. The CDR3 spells CASSYRTGTGPSYEQYF. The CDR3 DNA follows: TGTGCCAGCAGTTACCGAACCGGGACAGGGCCTTCCTACGAGCAGTACTTC.

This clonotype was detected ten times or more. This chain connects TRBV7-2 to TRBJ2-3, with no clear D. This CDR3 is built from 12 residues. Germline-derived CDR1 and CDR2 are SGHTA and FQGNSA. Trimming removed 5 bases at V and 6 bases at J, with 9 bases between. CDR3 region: CASSLSSDTQYF. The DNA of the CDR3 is TGTGCCAGCAGCCTCAGCTCGGATACGCAGTATTTT.

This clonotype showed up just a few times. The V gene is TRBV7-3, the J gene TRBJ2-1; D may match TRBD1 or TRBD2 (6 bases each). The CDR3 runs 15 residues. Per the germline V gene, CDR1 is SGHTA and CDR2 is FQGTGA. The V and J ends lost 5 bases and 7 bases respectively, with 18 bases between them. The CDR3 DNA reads TGTGCCAGCAGCGAACCGGGGGCCGGGCCTAATGAGCAGTTCTTC. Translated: CASSEPGAGPNEQFF.

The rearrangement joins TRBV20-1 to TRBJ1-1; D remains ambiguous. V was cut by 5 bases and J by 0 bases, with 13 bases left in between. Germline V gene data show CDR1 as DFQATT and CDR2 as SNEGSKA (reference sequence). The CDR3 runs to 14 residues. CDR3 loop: CSAYAMGVNTEAFF. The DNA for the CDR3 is TGCAGTGCTTACGCCATGGGCGTGAACACTGAAGCTTTCTTT.

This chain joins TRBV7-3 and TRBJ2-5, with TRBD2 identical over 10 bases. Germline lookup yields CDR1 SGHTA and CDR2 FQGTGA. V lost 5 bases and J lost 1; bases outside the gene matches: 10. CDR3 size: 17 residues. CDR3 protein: CASSLGGASGGQETQYF. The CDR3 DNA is TGTGCCAGCAGCCTTGGAGGGGCTAGCGGGGGCCAAGAGACCCAGTACTTC.

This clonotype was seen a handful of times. CDR3 coding DNA: TGTGCCAGCAGCCCAATCCGGACCGGGGAGCTGTTTTTT. Translated, it gives CASSPIRTGELFF. This chain uses TRBV7-7 with TRBJ2-2; D gene unclear. CDR1 and CDR2 from the germline V gene are SSHAT and FNYEAQ (reference sequence). The CDR3 sequence is 13 residues long. V was shortened by 5 bases and J by 5 bases, with 9 bases between the two germline ends.

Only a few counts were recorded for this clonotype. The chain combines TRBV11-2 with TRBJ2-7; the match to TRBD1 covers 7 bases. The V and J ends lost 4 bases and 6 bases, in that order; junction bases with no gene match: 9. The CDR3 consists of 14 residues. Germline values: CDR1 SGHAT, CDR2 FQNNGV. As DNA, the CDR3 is TGTGCCAGCAGCTCCCAAGGACAGGTTAGCGAGCAGTACTTC. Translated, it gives CASSSQGQVSEQYF.

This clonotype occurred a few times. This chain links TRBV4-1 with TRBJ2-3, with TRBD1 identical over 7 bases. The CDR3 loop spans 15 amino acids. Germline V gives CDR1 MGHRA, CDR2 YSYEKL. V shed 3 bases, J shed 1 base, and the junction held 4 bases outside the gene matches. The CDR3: CASSHATGGTDTQYF. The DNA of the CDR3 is TGCGCCAGCAGCCACGCAACAGGGGGCACAGATACGCAGTATTTT.

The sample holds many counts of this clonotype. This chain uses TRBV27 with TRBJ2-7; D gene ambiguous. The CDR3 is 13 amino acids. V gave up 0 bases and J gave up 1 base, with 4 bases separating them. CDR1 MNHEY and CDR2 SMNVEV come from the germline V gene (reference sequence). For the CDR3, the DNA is TGTGCCAGCAGTTTATCGGGTTCCTACGAGCAGTACTTC. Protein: CASSLSGSYEQYF.

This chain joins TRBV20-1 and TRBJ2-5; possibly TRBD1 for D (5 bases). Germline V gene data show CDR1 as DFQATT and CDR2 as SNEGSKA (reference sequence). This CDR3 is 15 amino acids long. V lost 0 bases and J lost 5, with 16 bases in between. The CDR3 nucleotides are TGCAGTGCTAGAGATAGTTACAGGCAGGGCGAGACCCAGTACTTC. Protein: CSARDSYRQGETQYF.

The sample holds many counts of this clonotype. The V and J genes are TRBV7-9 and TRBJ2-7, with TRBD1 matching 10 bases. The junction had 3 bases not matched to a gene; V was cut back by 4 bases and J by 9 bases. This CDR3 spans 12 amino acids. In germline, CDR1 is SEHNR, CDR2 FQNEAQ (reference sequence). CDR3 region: CASSSTGGWQYF. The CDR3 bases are TGTGCCAGCAGCTCGACAGGGGGCTGGCAGTACTTC. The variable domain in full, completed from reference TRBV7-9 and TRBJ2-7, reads DTGVSQNPRHKITKRGQNVTFRCDPISEHNRLYWYRQTLGQGPEFLTYFQNEAQLEKSRLLSDRFSAERPKGSFSTLEIQRTEQGDSAMYLCASSSTGGWQYFGPGTRLTVT.

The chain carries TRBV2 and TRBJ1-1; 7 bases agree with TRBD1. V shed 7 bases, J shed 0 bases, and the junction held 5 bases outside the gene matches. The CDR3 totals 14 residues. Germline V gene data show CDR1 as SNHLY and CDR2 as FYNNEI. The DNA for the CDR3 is TGTGCCAGCATGGTGGGGACAGTGAACACTGAAGCTTTCTTT. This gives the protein CASMVGTVNTEAFF.

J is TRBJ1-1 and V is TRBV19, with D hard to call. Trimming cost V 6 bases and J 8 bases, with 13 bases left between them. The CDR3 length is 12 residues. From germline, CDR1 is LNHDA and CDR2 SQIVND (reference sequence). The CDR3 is CASSHREGEAFF. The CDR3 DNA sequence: TGTGCCAGTAGCCATCGGGAAGGGGAAGCTTTCTTT. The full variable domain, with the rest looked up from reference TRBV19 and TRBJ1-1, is DGGITQSPKYLFRKEGQNVTLSCEQNLNHDAMYWYRQDPGQGLRLIYYSQIVNDFQKGDIAEGYSVSREKKESFPLTVTSAQKNPTAFYLCASSHREGEAFFGQGTRLTVV.

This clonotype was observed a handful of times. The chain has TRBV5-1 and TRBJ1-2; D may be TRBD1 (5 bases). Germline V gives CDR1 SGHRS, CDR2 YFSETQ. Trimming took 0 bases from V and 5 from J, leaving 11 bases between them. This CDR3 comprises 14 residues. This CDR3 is CASSLEGTAYGYTF. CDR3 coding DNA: TGCGCCAGCAGCTTGGAAGGGACGGCGTATGGCTACACCTTC. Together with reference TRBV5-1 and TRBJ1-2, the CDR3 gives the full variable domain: KAGVTQTPRYLIKTRGQQVTLSCSPISGHRSVSWYQQTPGQGLQFLFEYFSETQRNKGNFPGRFSGRQFSNSRSEMNVSTLELGDSALYLCASSLEGTAYGYTFGSGTRLTVV.

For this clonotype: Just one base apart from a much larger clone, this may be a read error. CDR3 sequence (DNA): TGCAGCGTTGGTACCGAACGGGGTACGCAGTATTTT. Translation: CSVGTERGTQYF. This chain uses TRBV29-1 with TRBJ2-3, with D possibly matching TRBD2 (5 bases). The CDR3 runs to 12 residues. CDR1 and CDR2 (germline): SQVTM, ANQGSEA. V lost 4 bases and J 8 bases, leaving 13 bases between the germline ends.

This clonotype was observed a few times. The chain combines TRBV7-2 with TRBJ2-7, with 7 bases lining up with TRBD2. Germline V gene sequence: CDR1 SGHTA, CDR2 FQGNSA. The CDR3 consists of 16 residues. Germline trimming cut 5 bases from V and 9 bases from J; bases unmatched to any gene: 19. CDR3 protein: CASSRTRGAGDLAQYF. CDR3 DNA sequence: TGTGCCAGCAGCCGTACAAGGGGCGCGGGAGACCTCGCGCAGTACTTC.

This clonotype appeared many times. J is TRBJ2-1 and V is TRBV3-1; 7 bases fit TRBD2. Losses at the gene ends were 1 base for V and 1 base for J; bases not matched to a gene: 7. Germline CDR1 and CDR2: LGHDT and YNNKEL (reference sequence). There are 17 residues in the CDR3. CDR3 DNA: TGTGCCAGCAGCCAAGCTTCGGCGGGGGTATCCTACAATGAGCAGTTCTTC. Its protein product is CASSQASAGVSYNEQFF.

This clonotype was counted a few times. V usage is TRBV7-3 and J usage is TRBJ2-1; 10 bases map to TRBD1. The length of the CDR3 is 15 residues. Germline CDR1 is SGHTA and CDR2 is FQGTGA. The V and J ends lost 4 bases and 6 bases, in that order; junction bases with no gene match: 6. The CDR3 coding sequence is TGTGCCAGCAGCTCCCCCCGGGACAGGGGCAATGAGCAGTTCTTC. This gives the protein CASSSPRDRGNEQFF.

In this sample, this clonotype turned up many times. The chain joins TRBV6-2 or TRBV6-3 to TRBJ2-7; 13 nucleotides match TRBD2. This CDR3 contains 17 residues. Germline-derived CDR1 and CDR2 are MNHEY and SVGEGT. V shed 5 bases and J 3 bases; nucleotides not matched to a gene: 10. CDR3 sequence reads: CASSRTSGGVVDYEQYF. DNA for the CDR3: TGTGCCAGCAGTAGGACTAGCGGGGGAGTCGTGGACTACGAGCAGTACTTC.

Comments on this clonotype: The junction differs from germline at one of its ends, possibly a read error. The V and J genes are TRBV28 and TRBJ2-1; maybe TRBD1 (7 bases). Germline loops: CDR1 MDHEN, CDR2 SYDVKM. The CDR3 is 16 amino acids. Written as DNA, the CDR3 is TGTGCCAGCATCTCAGGACTGGAGGGGGCAAAGAATGGGCAGTTCTTC. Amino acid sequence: CASISGLEGAKNGQFF.

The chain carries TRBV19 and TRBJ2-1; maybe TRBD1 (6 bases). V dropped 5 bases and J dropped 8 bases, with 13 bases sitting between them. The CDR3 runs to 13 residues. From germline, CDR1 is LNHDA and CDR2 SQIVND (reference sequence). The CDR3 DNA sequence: TGTGCCAGTAGTTTGCAGGGGTGGGATGAGCAGTTCTTC. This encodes CASSLQGWDEQFF.

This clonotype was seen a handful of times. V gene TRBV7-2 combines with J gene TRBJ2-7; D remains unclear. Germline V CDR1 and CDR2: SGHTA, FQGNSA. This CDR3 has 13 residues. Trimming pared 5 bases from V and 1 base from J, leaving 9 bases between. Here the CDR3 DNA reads TGTGCCAGCAGCCTTAGGGCTTCCTACGAGCAGTACTTC. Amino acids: CASSLRASYEQYF. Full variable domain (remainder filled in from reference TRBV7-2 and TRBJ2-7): GAGVSQSPSNKVTEKGKDVELRCDPISGHTALYWYRQSLGQGLEFLIYFQGNSAPDKSGLPSDRFSAERTGGSVSTLTIQRTQQEDSAVYLCASSLRASYEQYFGPGTRLTVT.

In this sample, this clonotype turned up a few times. CDR3: CASSGSGRYTGELFF. CDR3 sequence (DNA): TGTGCCAGCAGTGGAAGCGGGAGATACACCGGGGAGCTGTTTTTT. The J gene is TRBJ2-2, the V gene TRBV5-4; 8 bases align to TRBD2. The CDR3 covers 15 residues. The V segment lost 5 bases and the J segment 3 bases; nucleotides outside the gene matches: 6. Germline CDR1 SGHNT, CDR2 YYREEE (reference sequence).

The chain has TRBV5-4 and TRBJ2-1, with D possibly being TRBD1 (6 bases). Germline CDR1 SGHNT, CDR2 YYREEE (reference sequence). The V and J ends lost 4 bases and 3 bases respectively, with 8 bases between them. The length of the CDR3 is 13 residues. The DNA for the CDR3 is TGTGCCAGCAGCACGGACAGCTACAATGAGCAGTTCTTC. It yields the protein CASSTDSYNEQFF.